This T cell receptor (beta chain) was identified during a study of blood T cell repertoires in COVID-19. Profiling relied on immunoSEQ multiplex PCR, and the TCRdb table lists in-frame clones only, not all of them. The repertoire includes fewer than 300,000 clones, approximately 85% of them detected once, and about 8.5% sits in the top ten. The CDR3 has 15 residues. The V gene end was trimmed by 5 bases and the J gene end by 4 bases; junction bases not matched to a gene: 3. Per germline, CDR1 SGHTA and CDR2 FQGNSA. Sample: peripheral blood. This chain connects TRBV7-2 to TRBJ2-2; TRBD2 agrees at 11 bases. The sequence derives from a young man with active or convalescent COVID-19. The CDR3 protein is CASSGSGGATGELFF. CDR3 in DNA: TGTGCCAGCAGCGGTAGCGGGGGGGCCACCGGGGAGCTGTTTTTT.